These T cell receptor beta chains were read from a single sample in a study of cytomegalovirus exposure and HLA in healthy donors. Produced via immunoSEQ multiplex PCR; TCRdb's table is partial and in-frame only. The data show approximately 160,000 clones, about three quarters seen once. The specimen sequenced was PBMCs. The receptors shown here come from a male donor in good health and CMV-seronegative. CDR3s include the opening cysteine and the closing phenylalanine or tryptophan. D genes are given only for firm matches. Size is stated for part of the rows, as once, few or many counts, or as a class when the clone is expanded.

J gene,D gene,clone size,V gene,CDR3 protein,CDR3 DNA
TRBJ2-1,.,.,TRBV11-2,CASSYRPDSSYNEQFF,TGTGCCAGCAGCTATCGACCCGACAGCTCCTACAATGAGCAGTTCTTC
TRBJ1-6,.,.,TRBV2,CASSEQGKNSPLHF,TGTGCCAGCAGTGAACAGGGCAAGAATTCACCCCTCCACTTT
TRBJ2-3,TRBD2,few,TRBV7-2,CASSLDAGGPPRDTQYF,TGTGCCAGCAGCTTAGACGCGGGGGGGCCCCCGAGAGATACGCAGTATTTT
TRBJ1-2,.,.,TRBV7-6,CASSLDWGGDGYTF,TGTGCCAGCAGCTTGGACTGGGGGGGTGATGGCTACACCTTC
TRBJ2-1,TRBD2,once,TRBV6-1,CASSERGLYRNEQFF,TGTGCCAGCAGTGAACGGGGACTATATCGCAATGAGCAGTTCTTC
TRBJ2-4,TRBD2,.,TRBV2,CASSGTSGAKNIQYF,TGTGCCAGCAGTGGGACTAGCGGAGCCAAAAACATTCAGTACTTC
TRBJ1-1,.,.,TRBV11-2,CASSLGGNTEAFF,TGTGCCAGCAGCCTCGGGGGGAACACTGAAGCTTTCTTT
TRBJ2-1,TRBD1,.,TRBV5-8,CASSLSGRTGNEQFF,TGTGCCAGCAGCTTGTCAGGCCGGACAGGCAATGAGCAGTTCTTC
TRBJ1-5,TRBD1,.,TRBV10-3,CAISESGRGRGQPQHF,TGTGCCATCAGTGAGTCGGGCAGGGGGCGAGGGCAGCCCCAGCATTTT
TRBJ2-7,TRBD2,.,TRBV19,CASTPTSGPYEQYF,TGTGCCAGTACCCCGACTAGCGGACCCTACGAGCAGTACTTC
TRBJ1-5,.,.,TRBV7-2,CASSGGGGNQPQHF,TGTGCCAGCAGCGGCGGGGGTGGCAATCAGCCCCAGCATTTT
TRBJ2-1,TRBD1,.,TRBV6-6,CASSSPGTGDNEQFF,TGTGCCAGCAGTTCCCCCGGGACAGGCGACAATGAGCAGTTCTTC
TRBJ2-3,TRBD2,.,TRBV5-1,CASSWASGGPTDTQYF,TGCGCCAGCAGCTGGGCTAGCGGGGGGCCCACAGATACGCAGTATTTT
TRBJ1-2,TRBD1,.,TRBV19,CASSILTGGEDGYTF,TGTGCCAGTAGTATTTTGACAGGGGGAGAAGATGGCTACACCTTC
TRBJ1-1,TRBD1,.,TRBV2,CASRGRTGGNTEAFF,TGTGCCAGCAGGGGAAGGACAGGGGGGAACACTGAAGCTTTCTTT
TRBJ1-1,.,few,TRBV28,CASSLLHTEAFF,TGTGCCAGCAGTTTACTACACACTGAAGCTTTCTTT
TRBJ2-1,.,.,TRBV5-4,CASSPPGGEQFF,TGTGCCAGCAGCCCCCCAGGTGGTGAGCAGTTCTTC
TRBJ1-1,.,.,TRBV7-9,CASSFGPNTEAFF,TGTGCCAGCAGCTTCGGTCCGAACACTGAAGCTTTCTTT
TRBJ1-2,.,.,TRBV6-6,CASTQGRPSNYGYTF,TGTGCCAGCACCCAGGGGCGGCCTTCTAACTATGGCTACACCTTC
TRBJ1-2,TRBD1,.,TRBV18,CASSMTGGAMDYGYTF,TGTGCCAGCTCAATGACAGGGGGCGCAATGGACTATGGCTACACCTTC
TRBJ2-6,.,once,TRBV13,CASSTQGDYSGANVLTF,TGTGCCAGCAGCACACAGGGGGACTACTCTGGGGCCAACGTCCTGACTTTC
TRBJ2-1,.,.,TRBV13,CASSSYKSGAYNEQFF,TGTGCCAGCAGTTCTTACAAATCAGGGGCCTACAATGAGCAGTTCTTC
TRBJ1-3,TRBD1,.,TRBV14,CASSHGQGSGNTIYF,TGTGCCAGCAGCCACGGACAGGGTTCTGGAAACACCATATATTTT
TRBJ2-1,TRBD1,.,TRBV14,CASSMTGASYNEQFF,TGTGCCAGCAGCATGACAGGGGCCTCCTACAATGAGCAGTTCTTC
TRBJ2-7,.,.,TRBV6-6,CASSSLSYEQYF,TGTGCCAGCAGTTCTCTCTCCTACGAGCAGTACTTC
TRBJ1-1,.,.,TRBV6-1,CASRLGGGNTEAFF,TGTGCCAGCAGACTTGGGGGCGGGAACACTGAAGCTTTCTTT
TRBJ2-7,TRBD1,.,TRBV2,CASSEAGQIYEQYF,TGTGCCAGCAGTGAAGCGGGACAGATTTACGAGCAGTACTTC
TRBJ1-1,.,.,TRBV14,CASSSRQTFMNTEAFF,TGTGCCAGCAGCTCCCGACAGACCTTCATGAACACTGAAGCTTTCTTT
TRBJ1-6,.,.,TRBV11-2,CASSLAYRSPLHF,TGTGCCAGCAGCTTAGCATACAGGTCACCCCTCCACTTT
TRBJ1-5,.,.,TRBV27,CASRNGGEPNQPQHF,TGTGCCAGCAGAAACGGGGGAGAGCCCAATCAGCCCCAGCATTTT
TRBJ1-4,.,.,TRBV7-2,CASSRGSNEKLFF,TGTGCCAGCAGCAGGGGGTCTAATGAAAAACTGTTTTTT
TRBJ2-7,TRBD1,.,TRBV12-5,CASGLGPKTGESYEQYF,TGTGCTAGTGGTTTGGGCCCCAAGACAGGGGAGTCCTACGAGCAGTACTTC
TRBJ2-4,TRBD2,.,TRBV19,CASSIGGGYVKNIQYF,TGTGCCAGTAGTATCGGGGGGGGATATGTCAAAAACATTCAGTACTTC